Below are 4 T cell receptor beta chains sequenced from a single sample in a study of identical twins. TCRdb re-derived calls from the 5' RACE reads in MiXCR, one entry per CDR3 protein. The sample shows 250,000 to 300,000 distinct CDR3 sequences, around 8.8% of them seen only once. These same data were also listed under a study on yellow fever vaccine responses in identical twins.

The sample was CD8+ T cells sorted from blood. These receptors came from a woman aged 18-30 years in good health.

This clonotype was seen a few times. CDR3 in amino acids: CATSDLLGYEQYF. CDR3 DNA sequence: TGTGCCACCAGTGATTTGCTGGGGTACGAGCAGTACTTC. The chain couples TRBV24-1 to TRBJ2-7; no clear D gene. This CDR3 has 13 amino acids. CDR1 KGHDR and CDR2 SFDVKD come from the germline V gene. Trimming removed 0 bases from V and 4 bases from J, with 6 bases in between.

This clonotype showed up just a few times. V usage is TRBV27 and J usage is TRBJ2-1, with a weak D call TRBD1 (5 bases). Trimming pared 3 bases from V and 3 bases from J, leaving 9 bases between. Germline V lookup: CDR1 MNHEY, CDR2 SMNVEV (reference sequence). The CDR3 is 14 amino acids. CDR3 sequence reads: CASSFRTHYNEQFF. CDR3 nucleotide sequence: TGTGCCAGCAGTTTCAGGACACACTACAATGAGCAGTTCTTC.

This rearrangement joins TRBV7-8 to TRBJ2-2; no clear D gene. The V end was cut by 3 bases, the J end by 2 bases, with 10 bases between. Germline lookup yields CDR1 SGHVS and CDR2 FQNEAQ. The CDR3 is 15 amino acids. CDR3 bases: TGTGCCAGCAGCTTTGATGTTGATAACACCGGGGAGCTGTTTTTT. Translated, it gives CASSFDVDNTGELFF.

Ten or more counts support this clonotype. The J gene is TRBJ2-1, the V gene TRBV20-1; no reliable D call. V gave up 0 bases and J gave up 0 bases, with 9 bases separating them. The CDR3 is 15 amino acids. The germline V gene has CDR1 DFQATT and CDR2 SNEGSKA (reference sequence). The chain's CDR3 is CSARERLHSYNEQFF. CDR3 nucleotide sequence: TGCAGTGCTAGAGAACGGTTGCACTCCTACAATGAGCAGTTCTTC.